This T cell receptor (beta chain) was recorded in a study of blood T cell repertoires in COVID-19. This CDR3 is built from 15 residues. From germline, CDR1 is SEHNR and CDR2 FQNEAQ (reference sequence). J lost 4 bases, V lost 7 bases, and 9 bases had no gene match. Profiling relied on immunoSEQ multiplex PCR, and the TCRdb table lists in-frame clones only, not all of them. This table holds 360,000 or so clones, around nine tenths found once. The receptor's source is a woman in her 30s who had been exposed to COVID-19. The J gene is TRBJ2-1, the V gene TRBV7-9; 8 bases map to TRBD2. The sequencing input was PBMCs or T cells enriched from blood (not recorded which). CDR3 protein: CASNPPSGSYNEQFF. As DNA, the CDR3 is TGTGCCAGCAACCCCCCCAGCGGGAGTTACAATGAGCAGTTCTTC.